Shown below are 21 T cell receptor beta chains from a single sample sequenced in a study of neurological immune-mediated disorders. MiXCR, applied by TCRdb to the 5' RACE reads, yields one record per CDR3 protein. The sample yields approximately 89,000 distinct CDR3 sequences, approximately 13% seen once. Time point indicated: longitudinal time-point 2. The sequencing sample was made of PBMCs. Receptors originate from a female donor with HTLV-1-associated myelopathy (HAM/TSP).

This clonotype was seen many times. In DNA, the CDR3 is TGCGCCAGCAGCCAAGGCGGAGGGTCTGGAAACACCATATATTTT. It specifies CASSQGGGSGNTIYF. The J gene is TRBJ1-3, the V gene TRBV4-1, with unresolved D. The CDR3 is 15 amino acids. CDR1 is MGHRA and CDR2 is YSYEKL in the germline V gene. V was cut by 1 base and J by 1 base, with 8 bases left in between.

About this clonotype: This could be a read error, since a much larger clone is one nucleotide away. The chain's CDR3 is CASSQDGTGSYEQYF. CDR3 coding DNA: TGCGCCAGCAGCCAGGATGGGACGGGAAGCTACGAGCAGTACTTC. This sequence joins TRBV4-1 and TRBJ2-7; D assignment may be TRBD1 or TRBD2 (5 bases each). Trimming pared 3 bases from V and 3 bases from J, leaving 15 bases between. Germline V gene data show CDR1 as MGHRA and CDR2 as YSYEKL. The CDR3 is 15 amino acids.

In this sample, this clonotype turned up many times. The rearrangement joins TRBV27 to TRBJ2-7, with a possible D match to TRBD1 (5 bases). Trimming took 3 bases from V and 6 from J, leaving 12 bases between them. The CDR3 length is 13 residues. Germline values: CDR1 MNHEY, CDR2 SMNVEV (reference sequence). The CDR3 loop is CASSLSRVGEQYF. CDR3 DNA sequence: TGTGCCAGCAGTTTGTCCAGGGTGGGCGAGCAGTACTTC.

This clonotype was counted many times. The J gene is TRBJ1-1, the V gene TRBV20-1, with a tentative D call TRBD1 (6 bases). This CDR3 contains 14 residues. V lost 0 bases and J 5 bases, leaving 13 bases between the germline ends. Germline lookup yields CDR1 DFQATT and CDR2 SNEGSKA (reference sequence). The CDR3 DNA follows: TGCAGTGCTAGAGATTCAGGGGTTGGGACTGAAGCTTTCTTT. Translation: CSARDSGVGTEAFF.

The chain recombines TRBV28 with TRBJ2-2; 12 nucleotides agree with TRBD1. V dropped 2 bases and J dropped 7; count of bases not matched to a gene: 5. The CDR3 runs 16 residues. Germline CDR1 is MDHEN and CDR2 is SYDVKM. Here the CDR3 DNA reads TGTGCCAGCAGTTTAAGGGACAGGGGGCTTATCGGGGAGCTGTTTTTT. Translated: CASSLRDRGLIGELFF.

This chain joins TRBV6-1 and TRBJ2-2; D uncertain. The CDR3 spans 15 residues. V lost 7 bases and J 1 base, leaving 13 bases between the germline ends. The V gene's germline CDR1 is MNHNS and CDR2 SASEGT. CDR3 DNA sequence: TGTGCCAGCACTGACCCAAACAGGAACACCGGGGAGCTGTTTTTT. Its translation: CASTDPNRNTGELFF.

This clonotype was seen many times. The genes are TRBV6-5 and TRBJ2-7; 8 bases match TRBD2. There are 12 residues in the CDR3. Trimming removed 8 bases from V and 7 bases from J; junction bases left unmatched: 7. Per the germline V gene, CDR1 is MNHEY and CDR2 is SVGAGI. CDR3 residues: CASRGGVGEQYF. The CDR3 nucleotides are TGTGCCAGCCGGGGGGGGGTTGGGGAGCAGTACTTC.

The DNA of the CDR3 is TGTGCCAGCAGCCACGGTGGGACAGGGGTCACCGAGCAGTACTTC. Protein: CASSHGGTGVTEQYF. V and J are TRBV6-6 and TRBJ2-7; TRBD1 matches 10 bases. CDR1 and CDR2 (germline): MNHNY, SVGAGI (reference sequence). This CDR3 region has 15 residues. Trimming took 6 bases from V and 6 from J; bases not matched to a gene: 11.

The chain links TRBV12-3 or TRBV12-4 to TRBJ1-2, with D possibly being TRBD1 (5 bases). V lost 7 bases and J lost 7, with 16 bases in between. The CDR3 runs 13 residues. The CDR3 nucleotides are TGTGCCAGCACCTTCGTGGTCGGGGGTGGCTACACCTTC. Encoded protein: CASTFVVGGGYTF.

This clonotype was seen many times. The rearrangement links TRBV6-5 to TRBJ1-2; D remains unclear. The germline V gene encodes CDR1 MNHEY and CDR2 SVGAGI. Trimming stripped 5 bases from V and 5 bases from J, with 12 bases between. The CDR3 sequence is 13 residues long. The DNA of the CDR3 is TGTGCCAGCAGTACAACGGCTGGTTATGGCTACACCTTC. It encodes CASSTTAGYGYTF.

The CDR3 reads CSARLGGTEAFF. The CDR3 bases are TGCAGTGCGCGCCTGGGGGGCACTGAAGCTTTCTTT. The rearrangement uses TRBV20-1 and TRBJ1-1; maybe TRBD1 (5 bases). Germline lookup yields CDR1 DFQATT and CDR2 SNEGSKA (reference sequence). This CDR3 has 12 amino acids. V was cut by 6 bases and J by 4 bases, with 12 bases left in between.

This clonotype occurred many times. This chain uses TRBV20-1 with TRBJ2-7, with 8 bases fitting TRBD2. Losses at the gene ends were 6 bases for V and 0 bases for J; bases not matched to a gene: 13. The CDR3 is 16 residues long. Germline assignment: CDR1 DFQATT and CDR2 SNEGSKA (reference sequence). This CDR3 is CSAIPTSGSVSYEQYF. CDR3 in DNA: TGCAGTGCCATACCAACTAGCGGATCCGTCTCCTACGAGCAGTACTTC.

This clonotype was seen many times. The V and J genes are TRBV28 and TRBJ2-1; 8 bases are a match to TRBD1. The V segment lost 5 bases and the J segment 4 bases; nucleotides outside the gene matches: 7. The CDR3 is 15 amino acids. Germline CDR1 and CDR2: MDHEN and SYDVKM. The CDR3 sequence is CASSQSRDRYNEQFF. In DNA, the CDR3 is TGTGCCAGCAGTCAATCCCGGGACAGGTACAATGAGCAGTTCTTC.

This clonotype was observed a few times. The genes are TRBV20-1 and TRBJ2-4, with TRBD1 as a possible D gene (5 bases). Germline V CDR1 and CDR2: DFQATT, SNEGSKA (reference sequence). V was cut by 6 bases and J by 0 bases, with 21 bases left in between. This CDR3 contains 17 residues. The CDR3 DNA reads TGCAGTGCCACCCTGGAAGGGGCGCCGGGAGCCAAAAACATTCAGTACTTC. Its translation: CSATLEGAPGAKNIQYF.

This clonotype was seen many times. This chain connects TRBV3-1 to TRBJ2-1; 12 bases match TRBD2. J lost 2 bases, V lost 1 base, and 0 bases had no gene match. Germline V gene data show CDR1 as LGHDT and CDR2 as YNNKEL (reference sequence). This CDR3 spans 16 amino acids. The CDR3 is CASSQASGGAYNEQFF. CDR3 coding DNA: TGTGCCAGCAGCCAAGCTAGCGGGGGGGCCTACAATGAGCAGTTCTTC.

Worth noting for this clonotype: This may stem from a read error, because a much larger clone lies one nucleotide away. The gene calls are TRBV6-7 and TRBJ1-1; unclear D gene. TRBV6-7 is an open reading frame whose function is uncertain. CDR3 length equals 14 residues. Here the CDR3 DNA reads TGTGCCAGCAGTTACTCGGGAGAGAACACTGAAGTTTTCTTT. It translates to CASSYSGENTEVFF.

This clonotype showed up many times. The rearrangement joins TRBV20-1 to TRBJ2-1; maybe TRBD2 (5 bases). Germline V CDR1 and CDR2: DFQATT, SNEGSKA (reference sequence). The length of the CDR3 is 12 residues. V lost 6 bases and J 5 bases, leaving 11 bases between the germline ends. The CDR3 sequence is CSAASGDNEQFF. CDR3 in DNA: TGCAGTGCCGCCTCCGGGGACAATGAGCAGTTCTTC.

This clonotype was observed at least ten times. The chain has TRBV3-1 and TRBJ2-7; 11 bases fit TRBD2. J lost 2 bases, V lost 2 bases, and 2 bases had no gene match. Germline CDR1 LGHDT, CDR2 YNNKEL (reference sequence). There are 15 residues in the CDR3. The CDR3 loop reads CASSQTSGRPYEQYF. In nucleotides, the CDR3 is TGTGCCAGCAGCCAAACTAGCGGGAGACCCTACGAGCAGTACTTC.

This clonotype was observed at least ten times. The CDR3 reads CASSFGQFNEQFF. CDR3 DNA sequence: TGCGCCAGCAGCTTTGGGCAATTCAATGAGCAGTTCTTC. This chain uses TRBV5-1 with TRBJ2-1; no definite D call. The germline CDR1 and CDR2 sequences are SGHRS and YFSETQ. This CDR3 comprises 13 residues. The germline V and J ends were trimmed by 2 bases and 6 bases, with 9 bases remaining between them.

This clonotype was picked up many times. CDR3 sequence reads: CASVASGGAGETQYF. In DNA, the CDR3 is TGCGCCAGCGTAGCTTCAGGGGGCGCGGGAGAGACCCAGTACTTC. V usage is TRBV5-1 and J usage is TRBJ2-5, with 8 bases fitting TRBD1. Germline lookup yields CDR1 SGHRS and CDR2 YFSETQ. The trim removed 7 bases at V and 4 bases at J, leaving 12 bases unmatched. This CDR3 region has 15 residues.

This clonotype was observed at least ten times. The chain links TRBV6-5 to TRBJ2-7, with TRBD1 matching 7 bases. This CDR3 region has 14 residues. J was trimmed by 2 bases and V by 5 bases; bases with no gene match: 6. Germline V gives CDR1 MNHEY, CDR2 SVGAGI. CDR3 residues: CASSRIQGPYEQYF. CDR3 in DNA: TGTGCCAGCAGTCGAATACAGGGGCCCTACGAGCAGTACTTC.